A single sample is the source of the 20 T cell receptor beta chains below, sequenced in a study of untreated major depressive disorder. Whole-study results and caveats: CD4+ T cells from depressed patients used TRBV05-01 (Vbeta 5.1) more often than controls.

These receptors' antigens are unknown. Here immunoSEQ multiplex PCR was the method, and the copy in TCRdb shows in-frame clones only, minus some. The sample yields about 19,000 clones, 80% to 95% seen once. Sequenced input: CD4+ T cells from PBMCs. Receptor source: a woman between 40 and 55 years old with major depressive disorder.

The rearrangement links TRBV10-1 to TRBJ2-3; possible D gene TRBD2, 5 bases. Trimming shortened V by 0 bases and J by 4 bases, and 11 bases separated the two germline ends. Germline-derived CDR1 and CDR2 are WNHNN and SYGVQD (reference sequence). The CDR3 is made up of 15 amino acids. CDR3 nucleotide sequence: TGCGCCAGCAGTGAGTCACCCACCGGGGCAGATACGCAGTATTTT. It codes for CASSESPTGADTQYF.

As DNA, the CDR3 is TGTGCCAGCAATTCCCAAGGACACCTCGGGGCTGAAGCTTTCTTT. It yields the protein CASNSQGHLGAEAFF. The V gene is TRBV2, the J gene TRBJ1-1, with D possibly being TRBD1 (5 bases). The CDR3 has 15 residues. The germline V gene has CDR1 SNHLY and CDR2 FYNNEI. V was shortened by 7 bases and J by 6 bases, with 21 bases between the two germline ends.

The chain couples TRBV12-5 to TRBJ2-6, with unresolved D. The germline CDR1 and CDR2 sequences are LGHNT and FRNRAP. The CDR3 loop spans 13 amino acids. Trimming took off 11 bases at V and 0 bases at J, with 8 bases between the two ends. The CDR3, as DNA: TGTGCTGTTCAGGCCTCTGGGGCCAACGTCCTGACTTTC. It translates to CAVQASGANVLTF.

The chain joins TRBV7-2 to TRBJ1-4; TRBD1 matches 7 bases. V lost 5 bases to trimming and J lost 13 bases; unmatched junction nucleotides: 13. Germline V gene data show CDR1 as SGHTA and CDR2 as FQGNSA. The CDR3 has 14 amino acids. In nucleotides, the CDR3 is TGTGCCAGCAGCCTCCGCTCCAACGACAGGGCACTGTTTTTT. It translates to CASSLRSNDRALFF.

The V call is TRBV19, the J call TRBJ2-3; D may match TRBD1 or TRBD2 (5 bases each). CDR1 and CDR2 (germline): LNHDA, SQIVND (reference sequence). Trimming took 4 bases from V and 3 from J, leaving 17 bases between them. The CDR3 has 16 amino acids. CDR3 nucleotides: TGTGCCAGTAGTACCCCCCGAGGGGCGCGGACAGATACGCAGTATTTT. Amino acid sequence: CASSTPRGARTDTQYF.

J is TRBJ2-7 and V is TRBV5-4, with D perhaps matching TRBD1 (5 bases). This CDR3 spans 15 amino acids. Trimming left V 2 bases short and J 2 bases short, with 14 bases between. CDR1 and CDR2 (germline): SGHNT, YYREEE (reference sequence). CDR3 sequence: CASSLDQGFAYEQYF. CDR3 coding DNA: TGTGCCAGCAGCTTAGACCAGGGATTCGCCTACGAGCAGTACTTC.

This CDR3 reads CASSISGSQGKVQPQHF. For the CDR3, the DNA is TGTGCCAGTAGTATATCTGGTAGTCAGGGGAAGGTTCAGCCCCAGCATTTT. J is TRBJ1-5 and V is TRBV19; D may be TRBD1 (6 bases). CDR1 and CDR2 from the germline V gene are LNHDA and SQIVND (reference sequence). This CDR3 has 17 residues. V gave up 2 bases and J gave up 6 bases, with 20 bases separating them.

V gene TRBV7-9 combines with J gene TRBJ1-2; D remains unclear. The CDR3 covers 14 residues. Germline loops: CDR1 SEHNR, CDR2 FQNEAQ (reference sequence). Trimming took off 0 bases at V and 6 bases at J, with 11 bases between the two ends. The CDR3 sequence is CASSLAGSENGYTF. CDR3 nucleotide sequence: TGTGCCAGCAGCTTAGCCGGGTCAGAAAATGGCTACACCTTC.

Only one count was recorded for this clone. The rearrangement uses TRBV28 and TRBJ1-2, with D uncertain. V lost 5 bases and J lost 1, with 8 bases in between. CDR1 is MDHEN and CDR2 is SYDVKM in the germline V gene. This CDR3 comprises 13 residues. CDR3 sequence (DNA): TGTGCCAGCAGTCTCGGGAGTAACTATGGCTACACCTTC. Protein product: CASSLGSNYGYTF.

This clone was detected once. The chain links TRBV18 to TRBJ1-5; TRBD1 agrees at 10 bases. The CDR3 extends over 16 amino acids. CDR1 is KGHSH and CDR2 is LQKENI in the germline V gene. V dropped 4 bases and J dropped 0; count of bases not matched to a gene: 3. CDR3 protein: CASSLGTGVSNQPQHF. The CDR3 region has the DNA TGTGCCAGCTCACTCGGGACAGGGGTTAGCAATCAGCCCCAGCATTTT.

The rearrangement uses TRBV11-3 and TRBJ2-2; D not certain. Trimming cost V 2 bases and J 1 base, with 2 bases left between them. This CDR3 region has 13 residues. The germline CDR1 and CDR2 sequences are SGHNT and YENEEA. Here the CDR3 reads CASSLLNTGELFF. CDR3 coding DNA: TGTGCCAGCAGCTTACTGAACACCGGGGAGCTGTTTTTT.

The chain joins TRBV2 to TRBJ1-5; 12 bases agree with TRBD1. Per the germline V gene, CDR1 is SNHLY and CDR2 is FYNNEI. This CDR3 is 14 amino acids long. Trimming took 6 bases from V and 5 from J; bases not matched to a gene: 2. CDR3 DNA: TGTGCCAGCAGGGGGACAGGGGGCTATCAGCCCCAGCATTTT. Translating it yields CASRGTGGYQPQHF.

The rearrangement joins TRBV5-1 to TRBJ2-3; 10 bases line up with TRBD2. In germline, CDR1 is SGHRS, CDR2 YFSETQ. This CDR3 is 16 amino acids long. V lost 4 bases and J lost 4; bases outside the gene matches: 9. CDR3 amino acids: CASSIEPSGGSDTQYF. The DNA for the CDR3 is TGCGCCAGCAGCATAGAACCTAGCGGGGGCTCAGATACGCAGTATTTT.

This sequence joins TRBV19 and TRBJ2-6; D tentatively reads TRBD1 or TRBD2 (7 bases each). In germline, CDR1 is LNHDA, CDR2 SQIVND (reference sequence). V was shortened by 6 bases and J by 5 bases, with 14 bases between the two germline ends. This CDR3 is built from 15 residues. CDR3 bases: TGTGCCAGTAGCCCAGGGGGGGTCCGGGCCAACGTCCTGACTTTC. Its translation: CASSPGGVRANVLTF.

The CDR3 DNA is TGTGCCAGCAGCTTACTCGGACTAGCGGGGGCAGGAGAGCAGTACTTC. Its protein product is CASSLLGLAGAGEQYF. The J gene is TRBJ2-7, the V gene TRBV11-3, with 13 bases aligning to TRBD2. Germline CDR1 reads SGHNT; CDR2 reads YENEEA. The V gene end was trimmed by 2 bases and the J gene end by 7 bases; junction bases not matched to a gene: 8. The CDR3 extends over 16 amino acids. The full variable domain, in which reference TRBV11-3 and TRBJ2-7 provide the parts outside the CDR3, is EAGVVQSPRYKIIEKKQPVAFWCNPISGHNTLYWYLQNLGQGPELLIRYENEEAVDDSQLPKDRFSAERLKGVDSTLKIQPAELGDSAVYLCASSLLGLAGAGEQYFGPGTRLTVT.

V usage is TRBV4-1 and J usage is TRBJ2-5; D is perhaps TRBD2 (6 bases). Germline assignment: CDR1 MGHRA and CDR2 YSYEKL. V was cut by 1 base and J by 7 bases, with 13 bases left in between. CDR3 size: 14 residues. CDR3 region: CASSQGMRDGTQYF. The CDR3 bases are TGCGCCAGCAGCCAAGGGATGCGGGATGGGACCCAGTACTTC.

The chain joins TRBV4-2 to TRBJ2-3; TRBD2 aligns across 7 bases. V was pared by 4 bases and J by 9 bases, with 10 bases of the junction left unmatched. The CDR3 consists of 14 residues. Germline CDR1 LGHNA, CDR2 YNFKEQ. CDR3 coding DNA: TGTGCCAGCAGCCTGAACACTGGGACTAAAACGCAGTATTTT. Protein product: CASSLNTGTKTQYF.

The chain is built from TRBV7-2 and TRBJ1-1; a possible D gene is TRBD1 (5 bases). The CDR3 totals 13 residues. The germline gives CDR1 SGHTA, CDR2 FQGNSA. Trimming left V 4 bases short and J 4 bases short, with 10 bases between. For the CDR3, the DNA is TGTGCCAGCAGCTCTGGTCAGGGCACTGAAGCTTTCTTT. It yields the protein CASSSGQGTEAFF. Drawing the rest from reference TRBV7-2 and TRBJ1-1, the complete variable domain is GAGVSQSPSNKVTEKGKDVELRCDPISGHTALYWYRQSLGQGLEFLIYFQGNSAPDKSGLPSDRFSAERTGGSVSTLTIQRTQQEDSAVYLCASSSGQGTEAFFGQGTRLTVV.

V gene TRBV5-4 combines with J gene TRBJ1-4, with TRBD1 matching 7 bases. This CDR3 is built from 17 residues. Germline V lookup: CDR1 SGHNT, CDR2 YYREEE (reference sequence). Losses at the gene ends were 3 bases for V and 3 bases for J; bases not matched to a gene: 11. CDR3 protein: CASSSGKDRASNEKLFF. CDR3 bases: TGTGCCAGCAGCTCTGGAAAAGACAGGGCGTCTAATGAAAAACTGTTTTTT. Supplemented by reference TRBV5-4 and TRBJ1-4, the full variable domain reads ETGVTQSPTHLIKTRGQQVTLRCSSQSGHNTVSWYQQALGQGPQFIFQYYREEENGRGNFPPRFSGLQFPNYSSELNVNALELDDSALYLCASSSGKDRASNEKLFFGSGTQLSVL.

The chain joins TRBV15 to TRBJ2-5, with 9 bases matching TRBD1. The CDR3 totals 14 residues. V dropped 8 bases and J dropped 1; count of bases not matched to a gene: 5. The germline V gene encodes CDR1 LNHNV and CDR2 YYDKDF (reference sequence). CDR3: CATGQTGGQETQYF. Written as DNA, the CDR3 is TGTGCCACCGGTCAGACAGGGGGCCAAGAGACCCAGTACTTC.